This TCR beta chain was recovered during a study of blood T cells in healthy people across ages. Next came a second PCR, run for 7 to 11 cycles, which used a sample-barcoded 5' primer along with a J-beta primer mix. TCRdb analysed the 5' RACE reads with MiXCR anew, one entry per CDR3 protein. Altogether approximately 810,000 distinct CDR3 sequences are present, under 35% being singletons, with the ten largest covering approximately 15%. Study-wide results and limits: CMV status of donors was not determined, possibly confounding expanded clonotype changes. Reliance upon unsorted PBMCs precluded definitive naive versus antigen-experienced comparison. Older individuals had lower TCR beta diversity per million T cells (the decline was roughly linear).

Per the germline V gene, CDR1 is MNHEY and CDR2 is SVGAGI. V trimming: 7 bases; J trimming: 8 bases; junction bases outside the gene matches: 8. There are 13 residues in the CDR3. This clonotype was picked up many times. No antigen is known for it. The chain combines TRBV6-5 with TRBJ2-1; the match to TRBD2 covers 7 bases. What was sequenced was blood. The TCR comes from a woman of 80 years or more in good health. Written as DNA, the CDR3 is TGTGCCAGCAACCAGCGGGATCGGGATGAGCAGTTCTTC. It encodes CASNQRDRDEQFF.